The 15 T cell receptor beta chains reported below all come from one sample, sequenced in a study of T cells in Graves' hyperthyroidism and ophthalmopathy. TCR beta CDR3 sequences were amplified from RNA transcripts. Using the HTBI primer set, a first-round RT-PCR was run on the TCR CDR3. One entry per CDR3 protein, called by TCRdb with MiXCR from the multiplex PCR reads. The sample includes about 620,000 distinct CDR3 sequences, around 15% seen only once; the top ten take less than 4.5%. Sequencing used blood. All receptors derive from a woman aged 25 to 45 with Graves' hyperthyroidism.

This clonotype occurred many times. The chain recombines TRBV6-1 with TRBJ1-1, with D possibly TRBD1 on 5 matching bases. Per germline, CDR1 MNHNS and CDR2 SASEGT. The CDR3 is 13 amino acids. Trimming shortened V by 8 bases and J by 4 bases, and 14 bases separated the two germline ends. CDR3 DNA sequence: TGTGCCAGCTTGAAAGGGGTGAGCACTGAAGCTTTCTTT. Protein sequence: CASLKGVSTEAFF.

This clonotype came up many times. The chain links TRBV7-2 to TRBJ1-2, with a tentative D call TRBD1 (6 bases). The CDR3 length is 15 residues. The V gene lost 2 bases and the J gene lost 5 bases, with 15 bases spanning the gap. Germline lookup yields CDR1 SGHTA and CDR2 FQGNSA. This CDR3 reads CASSLIQGGGYGYTF. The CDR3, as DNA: TGTGCCAGCAGCTTAATACAGGGAGGAGGATATGGCTACACCTTC.

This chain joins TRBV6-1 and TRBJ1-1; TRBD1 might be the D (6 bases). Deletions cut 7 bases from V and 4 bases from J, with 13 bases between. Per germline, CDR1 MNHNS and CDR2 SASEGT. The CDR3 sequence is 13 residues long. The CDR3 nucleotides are TGTGCCAGCATGGCAGGGGCGGCCACTGAAGCTTTCTTT. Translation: CASMAGAATEAFF.

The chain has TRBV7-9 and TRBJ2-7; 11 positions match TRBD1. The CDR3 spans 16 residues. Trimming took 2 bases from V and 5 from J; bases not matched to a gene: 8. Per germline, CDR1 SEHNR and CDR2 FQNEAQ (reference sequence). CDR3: CASSLSRRTGGHEQYF. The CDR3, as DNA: TGTGCCAGCAGCTTAAGTAGAAGGACAGGGGGCCACGAGCAGTACTTC.

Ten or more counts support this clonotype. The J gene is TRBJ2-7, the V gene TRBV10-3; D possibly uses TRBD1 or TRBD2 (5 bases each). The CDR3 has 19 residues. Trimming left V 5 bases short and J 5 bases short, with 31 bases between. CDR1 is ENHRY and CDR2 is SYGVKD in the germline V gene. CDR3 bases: TGTGCCATCAGTCCCCAAGGTACAGGAGGAAACTGGGTTACGGACGAGCAGTACTTC. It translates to CAISPQGTGGNWVTDEQYF.

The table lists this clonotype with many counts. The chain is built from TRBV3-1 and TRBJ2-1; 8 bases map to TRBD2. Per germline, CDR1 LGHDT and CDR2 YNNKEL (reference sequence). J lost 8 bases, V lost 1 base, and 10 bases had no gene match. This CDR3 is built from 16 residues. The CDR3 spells CASSQGWTSISDEQFF. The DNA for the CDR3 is TGTGCCAGCAGCCAAGGTTGGACTAGCATCTCCGATGAGCAGTTCTTC.

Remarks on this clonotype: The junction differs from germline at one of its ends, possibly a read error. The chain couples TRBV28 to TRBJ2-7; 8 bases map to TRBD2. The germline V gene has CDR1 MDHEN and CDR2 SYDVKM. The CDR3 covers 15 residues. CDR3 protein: CASSATGRAAHEQYF. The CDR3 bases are TGCGCCAGCAGTGCCACCGGGAGGGCGGCCCACGAGCAGTACTTC.

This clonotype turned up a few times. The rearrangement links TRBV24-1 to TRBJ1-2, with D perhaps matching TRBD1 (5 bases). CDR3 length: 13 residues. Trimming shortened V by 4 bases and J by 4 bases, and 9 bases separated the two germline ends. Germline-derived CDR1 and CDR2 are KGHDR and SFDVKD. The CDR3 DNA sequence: TGTGCCACCAGTGACCCCGGGACCTATGGCTACACCTTC. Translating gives CATSDPGTYGYTF.

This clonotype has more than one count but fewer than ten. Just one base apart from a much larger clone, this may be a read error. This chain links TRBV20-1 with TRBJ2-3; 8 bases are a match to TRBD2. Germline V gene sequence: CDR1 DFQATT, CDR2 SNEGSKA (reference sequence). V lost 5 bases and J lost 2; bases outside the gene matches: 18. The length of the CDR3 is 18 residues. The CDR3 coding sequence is TGCAGTGCTGACCAACTAGCGGCCACTCCGGGGGCCACAGATACGCAGTATTTT. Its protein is CSADQLAATPGATDTQYF.

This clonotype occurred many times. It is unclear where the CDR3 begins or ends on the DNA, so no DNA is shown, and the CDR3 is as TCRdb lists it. The CDR3 is CASSTSGLAGEPYEQYF. The genes are TRBV6-2 or TRBV6-3 and TRBJ2-7; the D call in the table, TRBD2, was not verified against the DNA. The CDR3 spans 17 residues, counting both ends. Germline V gene data show CDR1 as MNHEY and CDR2 as SVGEGT.

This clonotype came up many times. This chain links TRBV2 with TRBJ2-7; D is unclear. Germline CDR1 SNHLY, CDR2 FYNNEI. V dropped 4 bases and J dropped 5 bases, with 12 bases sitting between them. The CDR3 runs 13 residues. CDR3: CASSVEAFHEQYF. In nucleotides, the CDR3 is TGTGCCAGCAGTGTCGAAGCTTTCCACGAGCAGTACTTC.

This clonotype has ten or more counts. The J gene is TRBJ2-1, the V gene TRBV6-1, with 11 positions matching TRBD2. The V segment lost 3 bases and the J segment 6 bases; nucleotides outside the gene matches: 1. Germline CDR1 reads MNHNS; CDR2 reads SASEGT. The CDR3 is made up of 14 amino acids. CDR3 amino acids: CASSELAGGNEQFF. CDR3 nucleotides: TGTGCCAGCAGTGAGCTAGCGGGAGGCAATGAGCAGTTCTTC.

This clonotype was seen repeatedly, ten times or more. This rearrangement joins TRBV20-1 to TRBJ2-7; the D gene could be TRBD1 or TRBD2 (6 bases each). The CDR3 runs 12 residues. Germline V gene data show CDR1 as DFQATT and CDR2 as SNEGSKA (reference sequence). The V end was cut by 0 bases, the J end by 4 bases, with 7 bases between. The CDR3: CSAREGGYEQYF. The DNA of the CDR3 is TGCAGTGCTAGAGAAGGGGGGTACGAGCAGTACTTC.

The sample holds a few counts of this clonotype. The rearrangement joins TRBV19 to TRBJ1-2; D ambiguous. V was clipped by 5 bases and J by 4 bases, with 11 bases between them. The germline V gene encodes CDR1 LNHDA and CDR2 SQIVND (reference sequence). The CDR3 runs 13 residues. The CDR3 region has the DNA TGTGCCAGTAGTTCTACTCGGGTCTATGGCTACACCTTC. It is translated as CASSSTRVYGYTF.

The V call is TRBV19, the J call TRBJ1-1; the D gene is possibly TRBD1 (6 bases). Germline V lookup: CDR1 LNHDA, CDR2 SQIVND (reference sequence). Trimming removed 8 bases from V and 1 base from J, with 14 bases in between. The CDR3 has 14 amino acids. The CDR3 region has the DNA TGTGCCAGTCGAAGGGGGTTGGAGAACACTGAAGCTTTCTTT. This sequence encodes CASRRGLENTEAFF. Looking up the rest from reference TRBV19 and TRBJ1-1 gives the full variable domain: DGGITQSPKYLFRKEGQNVTLSCEQNLNHDAMYWYRQDPGQGLRLIYYSQIVNDFQKGDIAEGYSVSREKKESFPLTVTSAQKNPTAFYLCASRRGLENTEAFFGQGTRLTVV.